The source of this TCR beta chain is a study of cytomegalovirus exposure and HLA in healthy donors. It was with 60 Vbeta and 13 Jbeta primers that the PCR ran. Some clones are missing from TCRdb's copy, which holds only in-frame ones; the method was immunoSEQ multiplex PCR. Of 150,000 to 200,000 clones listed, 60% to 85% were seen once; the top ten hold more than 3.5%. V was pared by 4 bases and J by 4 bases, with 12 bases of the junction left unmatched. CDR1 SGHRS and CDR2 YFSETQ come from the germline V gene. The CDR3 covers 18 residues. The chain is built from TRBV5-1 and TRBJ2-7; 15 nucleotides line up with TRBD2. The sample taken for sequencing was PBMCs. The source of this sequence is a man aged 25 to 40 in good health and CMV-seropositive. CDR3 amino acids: CASSGTGTSGGRVYEQYF. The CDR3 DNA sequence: TGCGCCAGCAGCGGAACCGGGACTAGCGGGGGGCGGGTATACGAGCAGTACTTC.